The sequence of this T cell receptor (beta chain) was determined in a study of blood T cell repertoires in COVID-19. In the study overall: Whether acute or convalescent, the COVID-19 samples came from the United States, Italy and Spain. Nucleic acid was either cDNA or gDNA, and it came from T cells, B-cell-depleted T cells, or PBMCs.

Looked up from germline, CDR1 is SGDLS and CDR2 is YYNGEE. This CDR3 has 16 amino acids. V dropped 3 bases and J dropped 1; count of bases not matched to a gene: 8. How the authors handled the data: Reference gene primer amplification gave estimated nucleated cell counts. Clones were sequenced by immunoSEQ multiplex PCR, and TCRdb holds only the in-frame ones, with some missing. That table furnishes V, J and clone size, whereas the DNA furnished D and trimming. This sample has 110,000 or so clones, with over 70% found just once. The TCR was taken from a middle-aged man with acute or convalescent COVID-19. J is TRBJ2-5 and V is TRBV9; 8 bases line up with TRBD1. The sequenced sample was peripheral blood. Here the CDR3 DNA reads TGTGCCAGCAGCGCATCAGGGGGCGCGCGCCAAGAGACCCAGTACTTC. Amino acids: CASSASGGARQETQYF.